Following are 22 T cell receptor beta chains from one sample sequenced in a study of Tregs in tolerant kidney transplant recipients. Mixed chimerism was transient after nonmyeloablative marrow transplants from related graft donors. Sequenced by immunoSEQ multiplex PCR; TCRdb stores in-frame clones only, minus some. In the table there are tens of thousands of clones, around 90% of which are singletons. Material: CD8+ T cells from blood (PBMCs), obtained 24 months after the transplant. Receptors were obtained from a human patient who received a combined kidney and bone marrow transplant. Some of these T cells may belong to the graft donor.

DNA for the CDR3: TGTGCCAACGGGGAGAGCTCCTACGAGCAGTACTTC. Amino acids: CANGESSYEQYF. V usage is TRBV10-3 and J usage is TRBJ2-7, with D possibly TRBD2 on 5 matching bases. Germline loops: CDR1 ENHRY, CDR2 SYGVKD. The CDR3 extends over 12 amino acids. The V end lost 10 bases, the J end lost 0 bases, and 10 bases lay between the germline ends.

This clone was detected only a few times. J is TRBJ2-7 and V is TRBV6-5; a weak D match, TRBD1 (6 bases). The CDR3 runs 13 residues. In germline, CDR1 is MNHEY, CDR2 SVGAGI. With 5 bases removed from V and 2 bases from J, the gap between germline ends came to 10 bases. The CDR3 reads CASSTGLAYEQYF. CDR3 bases: TGTGCCAGCAGTACAGGGCTCGCCTACGAGCAGTACTTC.

The rearrangement uses TRBV7-9 and TRBJ2-2; TRBD1 matches at 7 bases. The germline V gene encodes CDR1 SEHNR and CDR2 FQNEAQ (reference sequence). The V gene end was trimmed by 5 bases and the J gene end by 5 bases; junction bases not matched to a gene: 11. The CDR3 length is 16 residues. The CDR3 nucleotides are TGTGCCAGCAGCGACTTTTACAGGGGAAGGACCGGGGAGCTGTTTTTT. This encodes CASSDFYRGRTGELFF.

V gene TRBV20-1 combines with J gene TRBJ2-7; D is possibly TRBD2 (6 bases). V gave up 6 bases and J gave up 4 bases, with 10 bases separating them. Germline CDR1 DFQATT, CDR2 SNEGSKA (reference sequence). This CDR3 has 11 residues. CDR3 in amino acids: CSAGLGYEQYF. Written as DNA, the CDR3 is TGCAGTGCGGGACTCGGATACGAGCAGTACTTC.

The chain is built from TRBV28 and TRBJ1-4; tentative D call: TRBD1 (6 bases). The V end lost 7 bases, the J end lost 5 bases, and 23 bases lay between the germline ends. This CDR3 has 17 residues. Germline V gene sequence: CDR1 MDHEN, CDR2 SYDVKM. The CDR3 nucleotides read TGTGCCAGCACCTCAAGCGGGGGGCTGGGTGACAATGAAAAACTGTTTTTT. It encodes CASTSSGGLGDNEKLFF.

The chain links TRBV7-6 to TRBJ2-2, with TRBD2 identical over 13 bases. The V and J ends lost 6 bases and 2 bases, in that order; junction bases with no gene match: 6. The CDR3 totals 17 residues. The germline V gene has CDR1 SGHVS and CDR2 FNYEAQ. DNA of the CDR3: TGTGCCAGCAGACCACTAGCGGGGGGGGATAACACCGGGGAGCTGTTTTTT. This sequence encodes CASRPLAGGDNTGELFF.

The chain employs TRBV9 and TRBJ2-2, with TRBD1 as a possible D gene (5 bases). Between the trimmed V and J ends, which lost 7 bases and 0 bases, there was a span of 10 bases. CDR1 is SGDLS and CDR2 is YYNGEE in the germline V gene. This CDR3 spans 14 amino acids. CDR3 amino acids: CASQVGPNTGELFF. DNA of the CDR3: TGTGCCAGCCAGGTGGGGCCGAACACCGGGGAGCTGTTTTTT.

The chain joins TRBV19 to TRBJ2-7; TRBD1 might be the D (6 bases). CDR3 length: 13 residues. V lost 3 bases, J lost 3 bases, and 9 bases lay in between. Germline V CDR1 and CDR2: LNHDA, SQIVND (reference sequence). DNA of the CDR3: TGTGCCAGTAGTATCACAGGGTACTACGAGCAGTACTTC. Translation gives CASSITGYYEQYF.

V is TRBV20-1 and J is TRBJ1-1; D gene ambiguous. This CDR3 comprises 10 residues. The germline gives CDR1 DFQATT, CDR2 SNEGSKA (reference sequence). V dropped 3 bases and J dropped 5 bases, with 4 bases sitting between them. CDR3 amino acids: CSARRTEAFF. DNA of the CDR3: TGCAGTGCTAGGCGTACTGAAGCTTTCTTT.

This clone occurred a few times. V usage is TRBV28 and J usage is TRBJ2-2; D is possibly TRBD2 (5 bases). The V and J ends lost 7 bases and 2 bases respectively, with 23 bases between them. CDR3 length: 18 amino acids. The germline V gene encodes CDR1 MDHEN and CDR2 SYDVKM. CDR3 DNA sequence: TGTGCCAGCACCCCTTTGGCCGGTCGGGCGGGCAACACCGGGGAGCTGTTTTTT. Protein product: CASTPLAGRAGNTGELFF.

The chain employs TRBV13 and TRBJ2-7, with D unclear. This CDR3 contains 13 residues. V was trimmed by 5 bases and J by 6 bases, leaving 14 bases between them. From germline, CDR1 is PRHDT and CDR2 FYEKMQ (reference sequence). The CDR3 spells CASSPSMRREQYF. The CDR3 coding sequence is TGTGCCAGCAGCCCCTCTATGAGGCGCGAGCAGTACTTC. Using reference TRBV13 and TRBJ2-7 for the parts outside the CDR3, the full variable domain is AAGVIQSPRHLIKEKRETATLKCYPIPRHDTVYWYQQGPGQDPQFLISFYEKMQSDKGSIPDRFSAQQFSDYHSELNMSSLELGDSALYFCASSPSMRREQYFGPGTRLTVT.

The genes are TRBV10-3 and TRBJ1-3, with a possible D match to TRBD1 (5 bases). The CDR3 consists of 17 residues. The V end was cut by 2 bases, the J end by 0 bases, with 14 bases between. CDR1 is ENHRY and CDR2 is SYGVKD in the germline V gene. CDR3 nucleotide sequence: TGTGCCATCAGTGAGCCTTACAGGAGTCCCTCTGGAAACACCATATATTTT. It encodes CAISEPYRSPSGNTIYF.

This chain connects TRBV7-7 to TRBJ2-7, with 9 bases matching TRBD1. Unmatched junction bases numbered 5, after V lost 8 bases and J lost 3 bases. CDR1 and CDR2 from the germline V gene are SSHAT and FNYEAQ (reference sequence). The CDR3 loop spans 13 amino acids. As DNA, the CDR3 is TGTGCCAGCGGCCCGGGACAGGGCTACGAGCAGTACTTC. It translates to CASGPGQGYEQYF.

This clone has only one observation. The rearrangement uses TRBV6-5 and TRBJ2-5, with 7 bases aligning to TRBD2. Germline CDR1 MNHEY, CDR2 SVGAGI. The J segment lost 2 bases and the V segment lost 5 bases, leaving 5 bases of the junction unmatched. This CDR3 has 14 residues. This chain's CDR3 is CASSRYSGQETQYF. In DNA, the CDR3 is TGTGCCAGCAGTAGATATAGCGGGCAAGAGACCCAGTACTTC.

The rearrangement joins TRBV7-3 to TRBJ1-1, with D possibly being TRBD1 (5 bases). Trimming took 6 bases from V and 4 from J, leaving 12 bases between them. The CDR3 covers 13 residues. Germline CDR1 reads SGHTA; CDR2 reads FQGTGA. The CDR3 loop reads CASRRTLSTEAFF. CDR3 sequence (DNA): TGTGCCAGCAGACGGACACTGAGCACTGAAGCTTTCTTT.

The CDR3 loop reads CASSPTGEYDGYTF. In DNA, the CDR3 is TGTGCCAGCAGCCCAACAGGGGAATATGATGGCTACACCTTC. The chain combines TRBV7-9 with TRBJ1-2, with 7 bases that match TRBD1. This CDR3 region has 14 residues. V gave up 5 bases and J gave up 6 bases; unmatched junction bases: 9. Per germline, CDR1 SEHNR and CDR2 FQNEAQ (reference sequence).

In its sample, this clone was seen a few times. This chain links TRBV4-1 with TRBJ1-4, with D tentatively TRBD1 (5 bases). With 4 bases removed from V and 5 bases from J, the gap between germline ends came to 5 bases. This CDR3 has 12 residues. Germline assignment: CDR1 MGHRA and CDR2 YSYEKL. The CDR3 is CASSPGNEKLFF. The CDR3 nucleotides read TGCGCCAGCAGCCCAGGGAATGAAAAACTGTTTTTT.

This chain uses TRBV7-3 with TRBJ2-5; TRBD2 aligns across 13 bases. Germline lookup yields CDR1 SGHTA and CDR2 FQGTGA. Trimming took 5 bases from V and 3 from J; bases not matched to a gene: 3. CDR3 length equals 15 residues. The CDR3 DNA reads as TGTGCCAGCAGCCCGGGGACTAGCGGGAAAGAGACCCAGTACTTC. It is translated as CASSPGTSGKETQYF. The full variable domain, in which reference TRBV7-3 and TRBJ2-5 provide the parts outside the CDR3, is GAGVSQTPSNKVTEKGKYVELRCDPISGHTALYWYRQSLGQGPEFLIYFQGTGAADDSGLPNDRFFAVRPEGSVSTLKIQRTERGDSAVYLCASSPGTSGKETQYFGPGTRLLVL.

This clone was seen a few times. This chain connects TRBV21-1 to TRBJ2-1; TRBD1, the table's D call, was not compared with the DNA. TRBV21-1 is a pseudogene locus. This CDR3 is built from 15 residues. In DNA form, the CDR3 reads TGTGCCAGCAGTCCTAAGGGGGACTCCTACAATGAGCAGTTCTTC. Translation gives CASSPKGDSYNEQFF.

This clone was observed once. The rearrangement uses TRBV7-9 and TRBJ2-1, with D tentatively TRBD1 (6 bases). Trimming cost V 6 bases and J 6 bases, with 12 bases left between them. The CDR3 loop spans 13 amino acids. Germline V gene sequence: CDR1 SEHNR, CDR2 FQNEAQ (reference sequence). CDR3 nucleotide sequence: TGTGCCAGCAGATCCCAGGGGCTCAATGAGCAGTTCTTC. Protein: CASRSQGLNEQFF.

The genes are TRBV4-1 and TRBJ2-5; D might be TRBD2 (5 bases). Germline CDR1 is MGHRA and CDR2 is YSYEKL. Between the trimmed V and J ends, which lost 1 base and 5 bases, there was a span of 14 bases. The CDR3 spans 15 residues. CDR3 in DNA: TGCGCCAGCAGCCAAGGTGGAGGCCTGAGGGAGACCCAGTACTTC. Its translation: CASSQGGGLRETQYF.

The CDR3: CASSQGQRGLFSNQPQHF. CDR3 coding DNA: TGTGCCAGCAGCCAAGGCCAGAGGGGGTTATTTAGCAATCAGCCCCAGCATTTT. The chain is built from TRBV4-2 and TRBJ1-5; D is possibly TRBD1 (6 bases). V was trimmed by 1 base and J by 0 bases, leaving 16 bases between them. The CDR3 is made up of 18 amino acids. Germline CDR1 reads LGHNA; CDR2 reads YNFKEQ.